This TCR beta chain appears in the sequencing data of a study of OX40 agonist ivuxolimab in advanced cancers. Germline V gene sequence: CDR1 SGHNT, CDR2 YYREEE (reference sequence). V lost 4 bases and J lost 5; bases outside the gene matches: 12. The CDR3 sequence is 17 residues long. Libraries were prepared by immunoSEQ multiplex PCR; TCRdb keeps only in-frame clonotypes and omits some of them. The table includes about 80,000 clones, around nine tenths detected once. The chain employs TRBV5-4 and TRBJ2-2; 9 bases line up with TRBD2. Material: CD4+ or CD8+ T cells sorted from blood, obtained in a trial of the OX40 agonist ivuxolimab. The TCR originated in an adult with an advanced solid tumor such as melanoma, head and neck, liver or kidney cancer. The CDR3 protein is CASSPILTSGGTGELFF. CDR3 bases: TGTGCCAGCAGCCCTATACTGACTAGCGGTGGTACCGGGGAGCTGTTTTTT.